These T cell receptor beta chains were read from a single sample in a study of T cell responses to AZD1222 COVID-19 vaccine. Clones were sequenced by immunoSEQ multiplex PCR, and TCRdb holds only the in-frame ones, with some missing. The sample has under 150,000 clones; roughly 85% are singletons. Sample: peripheral blood, taken on day 0 of AZD1222 vaccination. The receptors here all came from an adult in good health. Both conserved end residues are part of each CDR3. The D gene is left open where the match is weak. Clone size is given for some rows only: seen once, a few or many times, or a class if the clone is expanded.

cdr3_aa,cdr3_nt,j_call,d_call,cdr3_length,v_call,clone_size
CASSPTTGSYEQYF,TGTGCCAGCAGCCCAACTACGGGATCCTACGAGCAGTACTTC,TRBJ2-7,.,14,TRBV3-1/TRBV3-2,.
CASSHPGLMSYNEQFF,TGTGCCAGCAGCCATCCGGGACTAATGTCCTACAATGAGCAGTTCTTC,TRBJ2-1,TRBD2,16,TRBV3-1/TRBV3-2,.
CASSSGRTGLNSPLHF,TGTGCCAGCAGCTCGGGACGGACAGGCCTTAATTCACCCCTCCACTTT,TRBJ1-6,TRBD1,16,TRBV5-4,.
CASSGRTAQNTGELFF,TGTGCCAGCTCAGGCCGGACGGCCCAGAACACCGGGGAGCTGTTTTTT,TRBJ2-2,.,16,TRBV18,.
CAWSRRVSNQPQHF,TGTGCCTGGAGTCGCAGGGTAAGCAATCAGCCCCAGCATTTT,TRBJ1-5,.,14,TRBV30,.
CASSDSSTNEKLFF,TGTGCCAGCAGCGACAGCTCAACTAATGAAAAACTGTTTTTT,TRBJ1-4,.,14,TRBV3-1/TRBV3-2,.
CATSDPTGPQETQYF,TGTGCCACCAGTGACCCCACAGGTCCCCAAGAGACCCAGTACTTC,TRBJ2-5,.,15,TRBV24-1,.
CASSQGALAGGRADTQYF,TGTGCCAGCAGCCAAGGGGCACTAGCGGGAGGGCGGGCAGATACGCAGTATTTT,TRBJ2-3,TRBD2,18,TRBV3-1/TRBV3-2,.
CASSFFGSSTDTQYF,.,TRBJ2-3,.,15,TRBV27,.
CASSPLGQGRNTEAFF,TGCGCCAGCAGCCCCTTGGGACAGGGGAGGAACACTGAAGCTTTCTTT,TRBJ1-1,TRBD1,16,TRBV4-1,few
CASSETGVEGNEKLFF,TGTGCCAGCAGCGAGACAGGGGTGGAGGGTAATGAAAAACTGTTTTTT,TRBJ1-4,TRBD1,16,TRBV5-4,.
CSASVRRDNSPLHF,TGCAGTGCTAGTGTGAGACGGGACAATTCACCCCTCCACTTT,TRBJ1-6,.,14,TRBV20-1,.
CASSEYAGGVRREQYF,TGTGCCAGCAGTGAGTACGCGGGAGGCGTTCGGCGAGAGCAGTACTTC,TRBJ2-7,TRBD2,16,TRBV6-1,.
CASRDGSYEQYF,TGTGCCAGCCGGGACGGCTCCTACGAGCAGTACTTC,TRBJ2-7,.,12,TRBV6-5,.
CASLSFPHKSSGNTIYF,TGTGCCAGTCTTTCTTTTCCGCACAAGAGCTCTGGAAACACCATATATTTT,TRBJ1-3,.,17,TRBV19,.
CASSLGAGGPPNYGYTF,TGCGCCAGCAGCTTGGGGGCAGGGGGCCCGCCTAACTATGGCTACACCTTC,TRBJ1-2,TRBD1,17,TRBV5-1,.
CASSSVEGGGTEAFF,TGTGCCAGCTCGTCCGTGGAAGGGGGTGGCACTGAAGCTTTCTTT,TRBJ1-1,.,15,TRBV18,few
CASSSTGGNQPQHF,TGTGCCAGCTCTTCAACAGGGGGCAATCAGCCCCAGCATTTT,TRBJ1-5,TRBD1,14,TRBV18,.
CASSPEGTRRNTIYF,TGTGCCAGCAGCCCTGAGGGTACGCGTAGAAACACCATATATTTT,TRBJ1-3,.,15,TRBV14,.
CAWNKVGGNTIYF,TGTGCCTGGAATAAGGTCGGCGGAAACACCATATATTTT,TRBJ1-3,.,13,TRBV30,.
CASSRRTSVGNEQFF,TGTGCCAGCAGCCGACGGACTAGCGTGGGCAATGAGCAGTTCTTC,TRBJ2-1,TRBD2,15,TRBV5-6,.
CASSESGTGGNQPQHF,TGTGCCAGCAGTGAATCCGGGACAGGGGGGAATCAGCCCCAGCATTTT,TRBJ1-5,TRBD1,16,TRBV25-1,once
CASSWGGPHEQYF,TGTGCCAGCAGCTGGGGTGGCCCCCACGAGCAGTACTTC,TRBJ2-7,.,13,TRBV7-9,.
CASSYQGIGTEAFF,TGTGCCAGCAGTTATCAGGGGATAGGCACTGAAGCTTTCTTT,TRBJ1-1,.,14,TRBV6-2/TRBV6-3,.
CSAVRQGHGYTF,TGCAGCGCCGTGAGACAGGGGCATGGCTACACCTTC,TRBJ1-2,TRBD1,12,TRBV29-1,.
CASVRDRDSGGSYEQYF,TGCGCCAGCGTCCGGGACAGGGATTCCGGGGGCTCCTACGAGCAGTACTTC,TRBJ2-7,TRBD1,17,TRBV5-1,.
CASSSYRGSTDTQYF,TGTGCCAGCAGCTCCTACAGGGGGAGCACAGATACGCAGTATTTT,TRBJ2-3,TRBD1,15,TRBV7-9,.
CASRNDRGPGYTF,TGTGCCAGCAGGAACGACAGGGGGCCTGGCTACACCTTC,TRBJ1-2,TRBD1,13,TRBV11-3,.
CASSEAAGAGGWPQHF,TGTGCCAGCAGTGAAGCAGCGGGGGCCGGAGGCTGGCCCCAGCATTTT,TRBJ1-5,.,16,TRBV6-1,.
CATSDSYRGVGQETQYF,TGTGCCACCAGTGATTCCTATCGGGGCGTGGGTCAAGAGACCCAGTACTTC,TRBJ2-5,.,17,TRBV24-1,.
CASSDRGTNTEAFF,TGCGCCAGCAGTGATCGGGGCACGAACACTGAAGCTTTCTTT,TRBJ1-1,.,14,TRBV10-2,.
CASSQEALTVAEAFF,TGTGCCAGCAGCCAAGAAGCCCTTACGGTCGCGGAAGCTTTCTTT,TRBJ1-1,.,15,TRBV3-1/TRBV3-2,.
CASSLKGGLGLFF,TGTGCCAGCAGCTTAAAAGGCGGACTAGGGCTGTTCTTC,TRBJ2-1,TRBD2,13,TRBV7-3,once
CASSLREKKVREAFF,TGTGCCAGCAGCTTGAGAGAGAAGAAAGTTAGAGAAGCTTTCTTT,TRBJ1-1,.,15,TRBV5-6,.
CASSLYREKDTEAFF,TGTGCCAGCAGCTTGTACAGGGAAAAAGACACTGAAGCTTTCTTT,TRBJ1-1,.,15,TRBV5-6,.
CASSRATYEQYF,TGTGCCAGCAGCCGGGCAACCTACGAGCAGTACTTC,TRBJ2-7,.,12,TRBV3-1/TRBV3-2,few
CASSPWTGGETQYF,TGTGCCAGCAGCCCTTGGACAGGGGGAGAGACCCAGTACTTC,TRBJ2-5,TRBD1,14,TRBV5-6,.
CASSPHPEGEQYF,TGTGCCAGCAGCCCCCATCCGGAGGGCGAGCAGTACTTC,TRBJ2-7,.,13,TRBV6-5,.
CASSMGASGNTIYF,TGTGCCAGCAGTATGGGGGCGTCTGGAAACACCATATATTTT,TRBJ1-3,.,14,TRBV7-2,.
CSVEAGPETQYF,TGCAGCGTTGAAGCGGGCCCGGAGACCCAGTACTTC,TRBJ2-5,.,12,TRBV29-1,.
CASSVRQVRDRGLRAFF,TGTGCCAGCAGCGTAAGGCAGGTAAGGGACAGGGGGCTTCGGGCTTTCTTT,TRBJ1-1,TRBD1,17,TRBV9,many
CASAEGYTDTQYF,TGCGCCAGCGCGGAGGGGTACACAGATACGCAGTATTTT,TRBJ2-3,.,13,TRBV10-1,.
CASSPTGGRREKLFF,TGTGCCAGCAGTCCAACGGGGGGCAGGAGGGAAAAACTGTTTTTT,TRBJ1-4,.,15,TRBV6-5,.